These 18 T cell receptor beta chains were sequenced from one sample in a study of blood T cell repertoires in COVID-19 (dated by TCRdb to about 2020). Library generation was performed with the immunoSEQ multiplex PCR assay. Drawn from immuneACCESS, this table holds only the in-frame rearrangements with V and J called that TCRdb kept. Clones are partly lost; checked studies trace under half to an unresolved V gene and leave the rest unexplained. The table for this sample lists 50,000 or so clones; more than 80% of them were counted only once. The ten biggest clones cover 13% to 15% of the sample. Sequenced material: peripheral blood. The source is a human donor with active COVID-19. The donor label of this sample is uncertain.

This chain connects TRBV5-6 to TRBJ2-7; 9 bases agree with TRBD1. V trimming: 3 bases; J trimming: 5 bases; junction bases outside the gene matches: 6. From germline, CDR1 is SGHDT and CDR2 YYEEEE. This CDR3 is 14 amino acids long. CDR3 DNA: TGTGCCAGCAGCTGGGGGACAGGGTCTCACGAGCAGTACGTC. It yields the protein CASSWGTGSHEQYV.

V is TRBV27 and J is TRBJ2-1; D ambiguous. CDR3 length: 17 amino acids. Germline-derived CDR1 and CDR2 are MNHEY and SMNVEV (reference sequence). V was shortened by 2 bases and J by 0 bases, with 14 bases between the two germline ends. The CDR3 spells CASSLEVAESSYNEQFF. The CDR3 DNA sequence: TGTGCCAGCAGTTTAGAAGTAGCCGAGAGCTCCTACAATGAGCAGTTCTTC.

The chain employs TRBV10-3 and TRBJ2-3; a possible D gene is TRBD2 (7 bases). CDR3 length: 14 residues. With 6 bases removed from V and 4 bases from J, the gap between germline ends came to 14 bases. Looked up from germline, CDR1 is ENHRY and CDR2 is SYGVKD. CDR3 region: CAIRTWEGADTQYF. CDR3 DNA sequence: TGTGCCATCAGGACTTGGGAGGGGGCAGATACGCAGTATTTT.

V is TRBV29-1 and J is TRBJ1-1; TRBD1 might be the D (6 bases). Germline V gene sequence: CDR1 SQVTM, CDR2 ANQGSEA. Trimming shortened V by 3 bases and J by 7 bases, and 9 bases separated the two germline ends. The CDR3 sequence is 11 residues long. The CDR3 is CSVDRGHEAFF. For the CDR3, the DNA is TGCAGCGTTGACAGGGGCCATGAAGCTTTCTTT.

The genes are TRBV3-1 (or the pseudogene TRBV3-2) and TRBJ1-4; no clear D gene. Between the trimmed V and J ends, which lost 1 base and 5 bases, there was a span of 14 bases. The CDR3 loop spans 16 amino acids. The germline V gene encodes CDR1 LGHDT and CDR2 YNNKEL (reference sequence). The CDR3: CASSQGAGSRNEKLFF. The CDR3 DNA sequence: TGTGCCAGCAGCCAAGGTGCGGGCAGTAGGAATGAAAAACTGTTTTTT.

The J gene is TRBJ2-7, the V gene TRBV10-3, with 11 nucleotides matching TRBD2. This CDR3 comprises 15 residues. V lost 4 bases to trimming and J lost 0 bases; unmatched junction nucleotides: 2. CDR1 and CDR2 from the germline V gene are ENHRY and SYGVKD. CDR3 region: CAISVGTSGSYEQYF. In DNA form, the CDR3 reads TGTGCCATCAGTGTAGGGACTAGCGGCTCCTACGAGCAGTACTTC.

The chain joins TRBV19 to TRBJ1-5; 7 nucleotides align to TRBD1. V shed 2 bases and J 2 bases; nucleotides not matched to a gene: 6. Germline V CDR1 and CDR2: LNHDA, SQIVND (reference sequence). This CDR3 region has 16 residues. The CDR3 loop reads CASSITDRVGNQPQHF. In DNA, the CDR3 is TGTGCCAGTAGTATAACCGACAGGGTAGGCAATCAGCCCCAGCATTTT.

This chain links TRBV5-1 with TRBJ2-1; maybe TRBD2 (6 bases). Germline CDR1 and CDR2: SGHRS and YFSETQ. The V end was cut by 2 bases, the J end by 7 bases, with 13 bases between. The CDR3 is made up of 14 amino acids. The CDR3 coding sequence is TGCGCCAGCAGCTTTAGCGGCCTGGGGAATGAGCAGTTCTTC. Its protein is CASSFSGLGNEQFF.

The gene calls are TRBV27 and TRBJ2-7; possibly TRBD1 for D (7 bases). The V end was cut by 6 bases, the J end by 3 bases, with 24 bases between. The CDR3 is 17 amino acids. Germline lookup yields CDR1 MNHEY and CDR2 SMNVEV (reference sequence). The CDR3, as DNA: TGTGCCAGCAGGGGGGGAAAATTGGGACAGATGGGCTACGAGCAGTACTTC. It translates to CASRGGKLGQMGYEQYF.

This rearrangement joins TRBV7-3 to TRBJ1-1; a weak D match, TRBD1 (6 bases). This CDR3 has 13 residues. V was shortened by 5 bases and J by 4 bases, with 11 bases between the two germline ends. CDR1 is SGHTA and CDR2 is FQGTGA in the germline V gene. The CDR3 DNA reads TGTGCCAGCAGCGAACAGGGCAGCACTGAAGCTTTCTTT. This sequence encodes CASSEQGSTEAFF.

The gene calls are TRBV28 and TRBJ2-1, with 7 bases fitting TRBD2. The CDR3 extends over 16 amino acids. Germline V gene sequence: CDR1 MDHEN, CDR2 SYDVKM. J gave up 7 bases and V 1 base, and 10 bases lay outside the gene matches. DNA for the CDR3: TGTGCCAGCAGTTTATCCCAAGGGAGGGAGTCTAATGAGCAGTTCTTC. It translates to CASSLSQGRESNEQFF.

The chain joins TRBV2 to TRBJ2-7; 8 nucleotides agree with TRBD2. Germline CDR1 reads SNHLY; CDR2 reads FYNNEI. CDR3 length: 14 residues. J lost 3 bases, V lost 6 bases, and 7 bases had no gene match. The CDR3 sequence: CASRESGRDYEQYF. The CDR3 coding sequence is TGTGCCAGCAGAGAGTCCGGGAGGGACTACGAGCAGTACTTC.

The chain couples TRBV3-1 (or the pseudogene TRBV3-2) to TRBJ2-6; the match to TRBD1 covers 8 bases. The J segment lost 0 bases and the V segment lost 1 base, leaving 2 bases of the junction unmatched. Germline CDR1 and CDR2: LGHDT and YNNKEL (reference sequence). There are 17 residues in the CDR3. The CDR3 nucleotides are TGTGCCAGCAGCCAAGGGACAGGGAGCTCTGGGGCCAACGTCCTGACTTTC. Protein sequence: CASSQGTGSSGANVLTF.

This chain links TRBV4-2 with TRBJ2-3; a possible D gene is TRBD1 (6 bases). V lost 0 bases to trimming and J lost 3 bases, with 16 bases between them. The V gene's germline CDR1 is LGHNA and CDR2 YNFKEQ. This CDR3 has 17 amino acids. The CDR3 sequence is CASSQEGGTGVTDTQYF. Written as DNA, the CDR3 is TGTGCCAGCAGCCAAGAAGGGGGAACAGGAGTTACAGATACGCAGTATTTT.

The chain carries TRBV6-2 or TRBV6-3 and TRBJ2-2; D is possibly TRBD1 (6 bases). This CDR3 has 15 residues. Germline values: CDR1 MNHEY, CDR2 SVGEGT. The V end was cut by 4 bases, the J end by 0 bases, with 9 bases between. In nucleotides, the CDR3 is TGTGCCAGCAGTTTTGGACAGACGAACACCGGGGAGCTGTTTTTT. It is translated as CASSFGQTNTGELFF.

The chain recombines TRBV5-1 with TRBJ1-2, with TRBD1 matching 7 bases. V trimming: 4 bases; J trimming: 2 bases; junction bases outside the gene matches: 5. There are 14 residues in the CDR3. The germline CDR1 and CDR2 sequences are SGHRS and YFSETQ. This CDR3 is CASSPGQTNYGYTF. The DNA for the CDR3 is TGCGCCAGCAGCCCGGGACAGACGAACTATGGCTACACCTTC.

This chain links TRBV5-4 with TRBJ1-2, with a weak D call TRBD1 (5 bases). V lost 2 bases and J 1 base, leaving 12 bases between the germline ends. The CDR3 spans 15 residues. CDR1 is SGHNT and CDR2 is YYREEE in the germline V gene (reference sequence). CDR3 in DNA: TGTGCCAGCAGCTTCAGGGTTGGTTTTAACTATGGCTACACCTTC. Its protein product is CASSFRVGFNYGYTF.

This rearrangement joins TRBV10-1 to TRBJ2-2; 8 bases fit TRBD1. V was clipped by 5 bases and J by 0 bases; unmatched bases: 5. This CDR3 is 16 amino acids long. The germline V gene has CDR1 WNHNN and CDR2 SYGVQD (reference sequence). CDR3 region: CASSPGTGANTGELFF. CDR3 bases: TGCGCCAGCAGTCCCGGGACAGGAGCGAACACCGGGGAGCTGTTTTTT.